A selection of T cell receptor beta chains follows, all from one sample in a study of blood T cell repertoires in COVID-19. Clones were read by immunoSEQ multiplex PCR, and TCRdb kept only the in-frame ones, dropping some. In the table there are under 150,000 clones, 70% to 90% of which are singletons. Sequencing input: peripheral blood. The receptors were gathered from a human donor in a cohort sampled during active COVID-19. Each CDR3 is given without its conserved first and last residue. Fields, in order: clone size, CDR3 length, V gene, J gene, CDR3 protein. Size values are once, few and many counts, or a class for expanded clones, and some rows have none.

NA	13	TRBV27	TRBJ2-5	ASSPRYRGSETQY
NA	13	TRBV19	TRBJ1-5	ASSMDRVPNQPQH
NA	10	TRBV18	TRBJ2-5	ASSLSQETQY
NA	12	TRBV18	TRBJ2-2	ASSPPLDTGELF
NA	11	TRBV29-1	TRBJ1-4	SVEIGINEKLF
NA	14	TRBV25-1	TRBJ2-1	ASSDPGQGNYNEQF
NA	12	TRBV6-5	TRBJ1-5	ASRRTRAAQPQH
NA	14	TRBV2	TRBJ2-7	ASSFRDYRVPYEQY
NA	11	TRBV3-1/TRBV3-2	TRBJ1-1	ASSRQVNTEAF
NA	14	TRBV7-2	TRBJ1-6	ASSLVGQGVNSPLH
NA	12	TRBV6-5	TRBJ2-5	ASSWGRLQETQY
NA	15	TRBV7-9	TRBJ2-1	ASSTWGNSFSYNEQF
NA	14	TRBV2	TRBJ1-4	ASSDPRQQTNEKLF
NA	14	TRBV10-2	TRBJ2-2	ASSVVGTPYTGELF
NA	14	TRBV11-3	TRBJ1-1	ASSSNTRGSNTEAF
NA	14	TRBV21-1	TRBJ2-2	ASSPRVGRDTGELF
NA	13	TRBV19	TRBJ2-2	ASSPQTGGTGELF
once	12	TRBV3-1/TRBV3-2	TRBJ1-1	ASSPFQGNTEAF
NA	13	TRBV5-1	TRBJ1-1	ASSLQTGLNTEAF
NA	13	TRBV28	TRBJ1-6	ASSSPGQGGSPLH
once	12	TRBV5-1	TRBJ2-7	ASSLGQGPYEQY
NA	12	TRBV7-2	TRBJ2-7	ASSSSRVSYEQY
NA	15	TRBV9	TRBJ2-3	ASSVRTSGGPTDTQY
NA	16	TRBV7-8	TRBJ2-7	ASSVGLAGGPGFNEQY
NA	11	TRBV7-2	TRBJ2-7	ASSTGQSYEQY
NA	14	TRBV27	TRBJ1-1	ASSPITGGKNTEAF
NA	12	TRBV18	TRBJ1-2	ASTSLGGVDGYT
NA	11	TRBV7-6	TRBJ1-5	ASSLGTVQPQH
few	11	TRBV7-8	TRBJ2-5	ASSLQAEETQY
NA	11	TRBV5-6	TRBJ2-5	ASSLSDSMTQY
NA	14	TRBV19	TRBJ2-7	ASSSSTGTGNYEQY
once	12	TRBV6-2/TRBV6-3	TRBJ1-5	ASSYRGRDQPQH
NA	16	TRBV3-1/TRBV3-2	TRBJ2-2	ASSHGGAVRGITGELF
NA	13	TRBV5-1	TRBJ1-5	ASSLGGNGNQPQH
NA	12	TRBV6-1	TRBJ2-7	ASSESGFTYEQY
few	12	TRBV7-3	TRBJ2-3	ASSLAGVTDTQY
NA	13	TRBV5-8	TRBJ2-1	ASSLGRSGFNEQF
NA	11	TRBV9	TRBJ1-1	ASSVAGNTEAF
NA	9	TRBV30	TRBJ2-3	AWSRLPTQY
NA	16	TRBV27	TRBJ1-6	ASSYGWQPGTAGSPLH
NA	12	TRBV5-1	TRBJ2-7	ASSLEGARTAQY
once	12	TRBV6-4	TRBJ1-1	ASSLTGEGTEAF